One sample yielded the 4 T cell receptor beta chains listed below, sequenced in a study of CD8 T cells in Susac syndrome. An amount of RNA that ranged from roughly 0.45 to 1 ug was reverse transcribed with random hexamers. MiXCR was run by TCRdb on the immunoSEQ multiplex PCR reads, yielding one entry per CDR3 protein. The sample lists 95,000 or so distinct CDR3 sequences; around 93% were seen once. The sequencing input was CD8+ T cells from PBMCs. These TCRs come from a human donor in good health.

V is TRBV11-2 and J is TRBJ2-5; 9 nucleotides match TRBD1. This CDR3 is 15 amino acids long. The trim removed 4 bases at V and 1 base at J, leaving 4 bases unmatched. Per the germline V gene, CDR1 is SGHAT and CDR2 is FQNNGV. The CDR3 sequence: CASSSGQGPQETQYF. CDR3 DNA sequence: TGTGCCAGCAGCTCGGGACAGGGACCCCAAGAGACCCAGTACTTC.

CDR3 in DNA: TGTGCCAGCAGTGAAGCGAAGGCGGGGCAGCCCCAGCATTTT. Residues: CASSEAKAGQPQHF. This chain joins TRBV6-1 and TRBJ1-5; D is ambiguous. CDR1 is MNHNS, CDR2 SASEGT, per germline. CDR3 length: 14 residues. V was pared by 0 bases and J by 7 bases, with 10 bases between.

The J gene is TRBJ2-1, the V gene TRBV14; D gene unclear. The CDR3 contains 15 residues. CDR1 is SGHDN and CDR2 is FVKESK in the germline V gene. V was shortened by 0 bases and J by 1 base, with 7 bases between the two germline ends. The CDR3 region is CASSQDEGSYNEQFF. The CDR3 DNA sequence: TGTGCCAGCAGCCAAGATGAAGGGTCCTACAATGAGCAGTTCTTC.

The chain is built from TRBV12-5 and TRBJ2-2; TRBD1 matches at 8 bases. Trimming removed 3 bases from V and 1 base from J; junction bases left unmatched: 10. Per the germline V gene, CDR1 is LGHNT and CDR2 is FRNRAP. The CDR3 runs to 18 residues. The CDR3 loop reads CASGLGPLTGGNTGELFF. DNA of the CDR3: TGTGCTAGTGGTTTAGGCCCCCTAACAGGGGGGAACACCGGGGAGCTGTTTTTT.